This is a list of T cell receptor beta chains from one sample in a study of OX40 agonist ivuxolimab in advanced cancers. Some clones are missing from TCRdb's copy, which holds only in-frame ones; the method was immunoSEQ multiplex PCR. The repertoire consists of around 70,000 clones, with 70% to 90% occurring once and the leading ten covering approximately 6%. The specimen comprised CD4+ or CD8+ T cells sorted from blood, sampled in a trial of the OX40 agonist ivuxolimab. The source is an adult with an advanced solid tumor such as melanoma, head and neck, liver or kidney cancer. Each CDR3 is given with its conserved first and last residue. Only part of the rows carry a size: once, few, many, or a class if the clone is expanded.

J gene,clone size,V gene,CDR3 protein
TRBJ1-4,NA,TRBV18,CASSPLGVNNEKLFF
TRBJ1-1,NA,TRBV28,CASSYVRITEAFF
TRBJ1-2,once,TRBV28,CASSFRGRRVGYTF
TRBJ1-6,NA,TRBV7-2,CASSLGQGAVSYNSPLHF
TRBJ2-5,NA,TRBV9,CASSAGTQGWETQYF
TRBJ2-1,NA,TRBV7-7,CASSLFPANNEQFF
TRBJ1-4,NA,TRBV27,CASSRSLFRGRFGEKLFF
TRBJ1-1,NA,TRBV2,CASLGGIPNTEAFF
TRBJ1-2,NA,TRBV7-2,CASRSTGVLYGYTF
TRBJ1-2,NA,TRBV7-2,CASSLNNYGYTF
TRBJ2-2,NA,TRBV23-1,CAIAGELFF
TRBJ2-1,NA,TRBV14,CASSQVRGSGYNEQFF
TRBJ1-5,NA,TRBV4-2,CASSQGAVYNQPQHF
TRBJ1-6,NA,TRBV6-5,CASSYSWADSPLHF
TRBJ1-3,NA,TRBV5-1,CASSLGSSGNTIYF
TRBJ2-3,NA,TRBV11-3,CASSQGLADTQYF
TRBJ1-6,NA,TRBV2,CASSAQSTPNSPLHF
TRBJ1-4,NA,TRBV6-6,CASRDQGATNEKLFF
TRBJ1-1,NA,TRBV11-2,CASSLGVRSQRNTEAFF
TRBJ2-5,NA,TRBV7-9,CASSRWGDETQYF
TRBJ2-6,NA,TRBV5-1,CASSLRGAGANVLTF
TRBJ2-7,NA,TRBV19,CASSISAGGPYEQYF